These 27 T cell receptor beta chains came from one sample sequenced in a study of T-cell reconstitution after alpha-beta-depleted transplantation in children. Unique molecular identifiers were incorporated when the TCRbeta library was constructed. TCRdb processed the PCR reads anew with MiXCR; each CDR3 protein has one entry. The sample holds some 830,000 distinct CDR3 sequences, 16% seen once. This material consisted of PBMCs, mostly from graft donor cells, taken 360 days after TCRalphabeta/CD19-depleted stem cell transplant. These receptors were taken from a male patient younger than 18 who had a stem cell transplant for acute lymphoblastic leukemia, so the T cells may come from the graft donor.

This clonotype was counted ten times or more. The chain has TRBV7-2 and TRBJ2-7; D possibly uses TRBD1 or TRBD2 (5 bases each). Germline V gene sequence: CDR1 SGHTA, CDR2 FQGNSA. The CDR3 is 15 residues long. The ends were cut back, 1 base at V and 2 bases at J, with 12 bases in the middle. DNA of the CDR3: TGTGCCAGCAGCTTAGGGGGGTTTCCAGCCTACGAGCAGTACTTC. It translates to CASSLGGFPAYEQYF.

This clonotype has a count of ten or more. J is TRBJ2-3 and V is TRBV3-1; 7 nucleotides match TRBD2. Per the germline V gene, CDR1 is LGHDT and CDR2 is YNNKEL (reference sequence). The CDR3 runs to 17 residues. V lost 2 bases to trimming and J lost 2 bases; unmatched junction nucleotides: 10. The CDR3 DNA reads TGTGCCAGCAGCCAAACTCGAGAAAGCGGGACCACAGATACGCAGTATTTT. It specifies CASSQTRESGTTDTQYF.

The CDR3 protein is CSAKRDRGEQYF. The CDR3 nucleotides are TGCAGTGCTAAGAGGGACAGGGGCGAGCAGTACTTC. The rearrangement joins TRBV20-1 to TRBJ2-7; TRBD1 matches 10 bases. CDR1 is DFQATT and CDR2 is SNEGSKA in the germline V gene (reference sequence). The CDR3 length is 12 residues. J gave up 6 bases and V 4 bases, and 3 bases lay outside the gene matches.

J is TRBJ2-3 and V is TRBV7-9; D perhaps matches TRBD1 (6 bases). The V end lost 2 bases, the J end lost 7 bases, and 13 bases lay between the germline ends. Germline V gene sequence: CDR1 SEHNR, CDR2 FQNEAQ (reference sequence). This CDR3 has 14 residues. The CDR3 DNA reads TGTGCCAGCAGCTTAACAGGGCTAGGGAATACGCAGTATTTT. Translated: CASSLTGLGNTQYF.

The J gene is TRBJ2-6, the V gene TRBV27; the match to TRBD1 covers 7 bases. J was trimmed by 4 bases and V by 6 bases; bases with no gene match: 9. The CDR3 runs 16 residues. The germline CDR1 and CDR2 sequences are MNHEY and SMNVEV (reference sequence). CDR3 protein: CASRRTGVSGANVLTF. In DNA form, the CDR3 reads TGTGCCAGCAGGAGAACAGGGGTCTCCGGGGCCAACGTCCTGACTTTC.

The chain recombines TRBV5-4 with TRBJ1-6; D is ambiguous. Germline CDR1 SGHNT, CDR2 YYREEE (reference sequence). V shed 0 bases and J shed 9 bases, with 10 bases lying between them. The length of the CDR3 is 14 residues. CDR3 region: CASSLEYRRSPLHF. CDR3 bases: TGTGCCAGCAGCTTGGAATATCGGCGTTCACCCCTCCACTTT. The full variable domain, in which reference TRBV5-4 and TRBJ1-6 provide the parts outside the CDR3, is ETGVTQSPTHLIKTRGQQVTLRCSSQSGHNTVSWYQQALGQGPQFIFQYYREEENGRGNFPPRFSGLQFPNYSSELNVNALELDDSALYLCASSLEYRRSPLHFGNGTRLTVT.

This clonotype was observed many times. The chain combines TRBV7-9 with TRBJ2-3; 14 bases map to TRBD2. With 3 bases clipped from V and 4 bases from J, the junction kept 3 bases outside the gene matches. Germline CDR1 and CDR2: SEHNR and FQNEAQ (reference sequence). This CDR3 region has 16 residues. The DNA for the CDR3 is TGTGCCAGCAGCTTCGGACTAGCGGGAGGTCCAGATACGCAGTATTTT. Protein sequence: CASSFGLAGGPDTQYF.

The V call is TRBV18, the J call TRBJ2-3; D ambiguous. Germline CDR1 and CDR2: KGHSH and LQKENI. This CDR3 region has 15 residues. Trimming took off 0 bases at V and 3 bases at J, with 10 bases between the two ends. The CDR3 is CASSPPGRSTDTQYF. The DNA of the CDR3 is TGTGCCAGCTCACCACCGGGCCGTTCAACAGATACGCAGTATTTT.

The gene calls are TRBV3-1 and TRBJ2-7; 9 bases agree with TRBD2. The CDR3 runs to 15 residues. V was pared by 4 bases and J by 4 bases, with 8 bases of the junction left unmatched. The germline CDR1 and CDR2 sequences are LGHDT and YNNKEL (reference sequence). The CDR3 sequence is CASSPTSGVLYEQYF. DNA of the CDR3: TGTGCCAGCAGCCCGACTAGCGGAGTACTGTACGAGCAGTACTTC.

This clonotype was picked up many times. This chain connects TRBV15 to TRBJ2-3; 7 nucleotides align to TRBD2. Trimming cost V 6 bases and J 0 bases; bases outside gene matches: 3. CDR1 and CDR2 (germline): LNHNV, YYDKDF (reference sequence). This CDR3 is built from 14 residues. The CDR3 loop is CATRERESTDTQYF. The DNA of the CDR3 is TGTGCCACCAGGGAGCGGGAAAGCACAGATACGCAGTATTTT.

The rearrangement uses TRBV5-1 and TRBJ1-6; unclear D gene. The CDR3 contains 16 residues. V dropped 4 bases and J dropped 7 bases, with 18 bases sitting between them. Germline CDR1 SGHRS, CDR2 YFSETQ. CDR3 region: CASSQAPDATNSPLHF. CDR3 nucleotides: TGCGCCAGCAGCCAGGCACCAGACGCTACCAATTCACCCCTCCACTTT. Full variable domain (rest looked up from reference TRBV5-1 and TRBJ1-6): KAGVTQTPRYLIKTRGQQVTLSCSPISGHRSVSWYQQTPGQGLQFLFEYFSETQRNKGNFPGRFSGRQFSNSRSEMNVSTLELGDSALYLCASSQAPDATNSPLHFGNGTRLTVT.

This clonotype occurred a few times. The J gene is TRBJ2-5, the V gene TRBV7-7, with a weak D call TRBD1 (6 bases). Germline V lookup: CDR1 SSHAT, CDR2 FNYEAQ (reference sequence). The CDR3 sequence is 19 residues long. The V and J ends lost 0 bases and 2 bases respectively, with 22 bases between them. The DNA of the CDR3 is TGTGCCAGCAGCTTAGCGCCCAGGGGCCGTCTCCATGAACAAGAGACCCAGTACTTC. It codes for CASSLAPRGRLHEQETQYF. The complete variable domain, with remaining parts taken from reference TRBV7-7 and TRBJ2-5, reads GAGVSQSPRYKVTKRGQDVTLRCDPISSHATLYWYQQALGQGPEFLTYFNYEAQPDKSGLPSDRFSAERPEGSISTLTIQRTEQRDSAMYRCASSLAPRGRLHEQETQYFGPGTRLLVL.

This clonotype was picked up a small number of times. This chain links TRBV29-1 with TRBJ2-6, with TRBD1 matching over 8 bases. V lost 8 bases, J lost 2 bases, and 11 bases stayed unmatched. In germline, CDR1 is SQVTM, CDR2 ANQGSEA. The length of the CDR3 is 16 residues. The CDR3 DNA reads TGCAGCATCCTTCGGGGACAGGAGGCTGGGGCCAACGTCCTGACTTTC. This translates into CSILRGQEAGANVLTF.

The rearrangement links TRBV5-1 to TRBJ1-2; D gene uncertain. Germline values: CDR1 SGHRS, CDR2 YFSETQ. This CDR3 is built from 16 residues. V shed 0 bases and J shed 5 bases, with 17 bases lying between them. CDR3 amino acids: CASSLAVAKPLYGYTF. In DNA form, the CDR3 reads TGCGCCAGCAGCTTGGCCGTGGCCAAACCTCTATATGGCTACACCTTC. Full variable domain (remainder filled in from reference TRBV5-1 and TRBJ1-2): KAGVTQTPRYLIKTRGQQVTLSCSPISGHRSVSWYQQTPGQGLQFLFEYFSETQRNKGNFPGRFSGRQFSNSRSEMNVSTLELGDSALYLCASSLAVAKPLYGYTFGSGTRLTVV.

The sample holds a few counts of this clonotype. This chain uses TRBV27 with TRBJ2-7; the match to TRBD2 covers 11 bases. Germline lookup yields CDR1 MNHEY and CDR2 SMNVEV (reference sequence). The V and J ends lost 5 bases and 7 bases, in that order; junction bases with no gene match: 10. The CDR3 extends over 15 amino acids. CDR3 nucleotide sequence: TGTGCCAGCAGTCCTTATAGCGGGAGGGCTCCAGAGCAGTACTTC. Residues: CASSPYSGRAPEQYF.

This clonotype came up a few times. The V and J genes are TRBV12-3 or TRBV12-4 and TRBJ2-1; no clear D. The length of the CDR3 is 12 residues. The germline V and J ends were trimmed by 6 bases and 9 bases, with 12 bases remaining between them. CDR3 region: CASRPTSGEQFF. In DNA form, the CDR3 reads TGTGCCAGCAGGCCAACCAGTGGTGAGCAGTTCTTC.

This clonotype was counted only a few times. This sequence joins TRBV9 and TRBJ2-3; D not certain. This CDR3 has 16 residues. The V end lost 4 bases, the J end lost 2 bases, and 17 bases lay between the germline ends. Germline V gene sequence: CDR1 SGDLS, CDR2 YYNGEE. CDR3 region: CASSLTPYRNTDTQYF. The DNA of the CDR3 is TGTGCCAGCAGCCTTACCCCCTATCGGAACACAGATACGCAGTATTTT.

The V call is TRBV20-1, the J call TRBJ2-4; 14 nucleotides match TRBD2. The CDR3 is 18 residues long. Germline assignment: CDR1 DFQATT and CDR2 SNEGSKA (reference sequence). The V gene end was trimmed by 2 bases and the J gene end by 7 bases; junction bases not matched to a gene: 13. CDR3 sequence reads: CSARTTGGLAGGVNIQYF. DNA for the CDR3: TGCAGTGCTAGAACAACGGGTGGACTAGCGGGAGGAGTGAACATTCAGTACTTC.

The chain recombines TRBV3-1 with TRBJ2-3, with unresolved D. CDR1 and CDR2 from the germline V gene are LGHDT and YNNKEL (reference sequence). There are 16 residues in the CDR3. The V end lost 0 bases, the J end lost 2 bases, and 12 bases lay between the germline ends. CDR3 loop: CASSQESEATTDTQYF. CDR3 sequence (DNA): TGTGCCAGCAGCCAAGAGTCGGAAGCAACCACAGATACGCAGTATTTT.

This sequence joins TRBV5-6 and TRBJ2-3; TRBD2 agrees at 9 bases. There are 12 residues in the CDR3. Germline CDR1 SGHDT, CDR2 YYEEEE. V dropped 5 bases and J dropped 11; count of bases not matched to a gene: 6. CDR3 amino acids: CASSLAGAMQYF. CDR3 coding DNA: TGTGCCAGCAGTTTAGCGGGAGCAATGCAGTATTTT.

This chain uses TRBV15 with TRBJ2-7; 7 bases match TRBD2. J was trimmed by 3 bases and V by 1 base; bases with no gene match: 9. CDR1 LNHNV and CDR2 YYDKDF come from the germline V gene (reference sequence). The CDR3 is 16 amino acids. The CDR3 region has the DNA TGTGCCACCAGCAGAGGTGGCGGGAGAGGAGGCTACGAGCAGTACTTC. Protein product: CATSRGGGRGGYEQYF.

This clonotype was seen a handful of times. CDR3 nucleotides: TGCGCCAGCAGCGCCGGACAGGGGGGCAATCAGCCCCAGCATTTT. This translates into CASSAGQGGNQPQHF. V is TRBV4-1 and J is TRBJ1-5, with 10 bases fitting TRBD1. Unmatched junction bases numbered 3, after V lost 5 bases and J lost 2 bases. CDR3 length: 15 residues. Germline CDR1 and CDR2: MGHRA and YSYEKL.

The chain employs TRBV5-1 and TRBJ2-7; D gene unclear. V was shortened by 2 bases and J by 4 bases, with 19 bases between the two germline ends. The CDR3 runs to 16 residues. From germline, CDR1 is SGHRS and CDR2 YFSETQ. The CDR3 nucleotides read TGCGCCAGCAGCTTTAGTGTAACCACCGGTCAATACGAGCAGTACTTC. Protein: CASSFSVTTGQYEQYF. Full variable domain (outside the CDR3, taken from reference TRBV5-1 and TRBJ2-7): KAGVTQTPRYLIKTRGQQVTLSCSPISGHRSVSWYQQTPGQGLQFLFEYFSETQRNKGNFPGRFSGRQFSNSRSEMNVSTLELGDSALYLCASSFSVTTGQYEQYFGPGTRLTVT.

This clonotype showed up many times. The chain employs TRBV12-3 or TRBV12-4 and TRBJ2-7, with a possible D match to TRBD1 (6 bases). The CDR3 has 14 amino acids. Trimming cost V 3 bases and J 2 bases, with 11 bases left between them. CDR3: CASSLIQGTYEQYF. In DNA form, the CDR3 reads TGTGCCAGCAGTTTGATTCAGGGGACCTACGAGCAGTACTTC.

This clonotype was seen a few times. The J gene is TRBJ2-3, the V gene TRBV28, with 9 bases that match TRBD1. There are 16 residues in the CDR3. The V and J ends lost 3 bases and 2 bases, in that order; junction bases with no gene match: 6. Per germline, CDR1 MDHEN and CDR2 SYDVKM. The CDR3 DNA reads TGTGCCAGCAGTTTGGGGGACAGGGACCACACAGATACGCAGTATTTT. It encodes CASSLGDRDHTDTQYF.

This clonotype was picked up many times. V gene TRBV5-1 combines with J gene TRBJ2-1, with D perhaps TRBD1 (5 bases). V was shortened by 0 bases and J by 8 bases, with 9 bases between the two germline ends. CDR1 SGHRS and CDR2 YFSETQ come from the germline V gene. This CDR3 region has 13 residues. CDR3 region: CASSLAWGYEQFF. The DNA for the CDR3 is TGCGCCAGCAGCTTGGCCTGGGGCTATGAGCAGTTCTTC. Looking up the rest from reference TRBV5-1 and TRBJ2-1 gives the full variable domain: KAGVTQTPRYLIKTRGQQVTLSCSPISGHRSVSWYQQTPGQGLQFLFEYFSETQRNKGNFPGRFSGRQFSNSRSEMNVSTLELGDSALYLCASSLAWGYEQFFGPGTRLTVL.

The gene calls are TRBV5-1 and TRBJ2-5; 10 bases map to TRBD2. The CDR3 sequence is 15 residues long. From germline, CDR1 is SGHRS and CDR2 YFSETQ. Losses at the gene ends were 3 bases for V and 6 bases for J; bases not matched to a gene: 8. The CDR3 DNA reads TGCGCCAGCAGCTGGCTAGCGGGAGTGCTTAAGACCCAGTACTTC. It codes for CASSWLAGVLKTQYF.